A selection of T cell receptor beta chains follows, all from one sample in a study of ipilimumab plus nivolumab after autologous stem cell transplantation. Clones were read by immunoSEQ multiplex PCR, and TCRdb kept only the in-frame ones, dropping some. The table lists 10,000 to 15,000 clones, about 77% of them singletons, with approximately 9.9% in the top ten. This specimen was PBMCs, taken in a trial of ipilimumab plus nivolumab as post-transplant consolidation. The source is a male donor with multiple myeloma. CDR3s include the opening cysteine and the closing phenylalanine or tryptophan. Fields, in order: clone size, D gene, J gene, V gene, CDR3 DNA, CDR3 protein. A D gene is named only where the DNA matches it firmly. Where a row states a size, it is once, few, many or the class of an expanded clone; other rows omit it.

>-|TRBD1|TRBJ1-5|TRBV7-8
TGTGCCAGCAGCCAGGGACAGGGAGGAGGGCGTCATCAGCCCCAGCATTTT
CASSQGQGGGRHQPQHF
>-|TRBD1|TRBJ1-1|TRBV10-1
TGCGCCAGAAATAAGGGACAGTTGAACACTGAAGCTTTCTTT
CARNKGQLNTEAFF
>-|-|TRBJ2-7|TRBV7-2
TGTGCCAGCAGCTTACTCTTTGCGGCCTACGAGCAGTACTTC
CASSLLFAAYEQYF
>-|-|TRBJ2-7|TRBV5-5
TGTGCCAGCAGCTTGGTTGGATACGAGCAGTACTTC
CASSLVGYEQYF
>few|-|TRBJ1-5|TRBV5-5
TGTGCCAGCAGCTTGTTGACAGGTGGTATTAGCAATCAGCCCCAGCATTTT
CASSLLTGGISNQPQHF
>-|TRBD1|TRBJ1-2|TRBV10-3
TGTGCCATCAGTGGGGGACAGGGAAAATATGGCTACACCTTC
CAISGGQGKYGYTF
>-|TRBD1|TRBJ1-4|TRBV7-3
TGTGCCAGCAGCTGCTCCCGGGACAGGGGGAATGCAACTAATGAAAAACTGTTTTTT
CASSCSRDRGNATNEKLFF
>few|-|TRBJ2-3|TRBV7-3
TGTGCCAGCAGCTTAGTAGGGGGCGCTCTAGCGGACAGCACAGATACGCAGTATTTT
CASSLVGGALADSTDTQYF
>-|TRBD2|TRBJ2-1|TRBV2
TGTGCCAGCACTGGGACTAGCCAGAACAATGAGCAGTTCTTC
CASTGTSQNNEQFF
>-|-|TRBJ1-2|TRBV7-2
TGTGCCAGCAGCTCGATGGGGGTCCATGGCTACACCTTC
CASSSMGVHGYTF
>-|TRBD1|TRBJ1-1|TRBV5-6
TGTGCCAGCAGCTTGCGGAGGACAGGGAACACTGAAGCTTTCTTT
CASSLRRTGNTEAFF
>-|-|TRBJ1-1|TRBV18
TGTGCCAGCTCACCCGACGGTTACACTGAAGCTTTCTTT
CASSPDGYTEAFF
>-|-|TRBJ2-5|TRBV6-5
TGTGCCAGCATCCGAGGAGAGACCCAGTACTTC
CASIRGETQYF
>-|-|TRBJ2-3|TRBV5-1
TGCGCCAGCAGCTTGGGGCGGGGCGCCTACACAGATACGCAGTATTTT
CASSLGRGAYTDTQYF
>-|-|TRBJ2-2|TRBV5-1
TGCGCCAGCAGCTTGTGGCGGGAGAACACCGGGGAGCTGTTTTTT
CASSLWRENTGELFF
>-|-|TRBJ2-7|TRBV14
TGTGCCAGCAGCCTCGGCAGGGCGAGGGGCCACGAGCAGTACTTC
CASSLGRARGHEQYF
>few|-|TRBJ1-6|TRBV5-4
TGTGCCAGCAGCTTGGGTGCAGTACCCCTCCACTTT
CASSLGAVPLHF
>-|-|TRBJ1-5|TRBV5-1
TGCGCCAGCAGCCCACGGGTCCTTCCGGTAGGGGATCAGCCCCAGCATTTT
CASSPRVLPVGDQPQHF
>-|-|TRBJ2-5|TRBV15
TGTGCCACCAGCAGTCCGTGGGACCCTCTAAGGGAGACCCAGTACTTC
CATSSPWDPLRETQYF
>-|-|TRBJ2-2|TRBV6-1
TGTGCCAGCAGTTCGTGGGAGCTGTTTTTT
CASSSWELFF
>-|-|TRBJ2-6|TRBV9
TGTGCCAGCGGAGAACAGGGAGTGTCTGGGGCCAACGTCCTGACTTTC
CASGEQGVSGANVLTF
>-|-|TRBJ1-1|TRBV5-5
TGTGCCAGCAGCTTGAGGGCCCAGAACACTGAAGCTTTCTTT
CASSLRAQNTEAFF